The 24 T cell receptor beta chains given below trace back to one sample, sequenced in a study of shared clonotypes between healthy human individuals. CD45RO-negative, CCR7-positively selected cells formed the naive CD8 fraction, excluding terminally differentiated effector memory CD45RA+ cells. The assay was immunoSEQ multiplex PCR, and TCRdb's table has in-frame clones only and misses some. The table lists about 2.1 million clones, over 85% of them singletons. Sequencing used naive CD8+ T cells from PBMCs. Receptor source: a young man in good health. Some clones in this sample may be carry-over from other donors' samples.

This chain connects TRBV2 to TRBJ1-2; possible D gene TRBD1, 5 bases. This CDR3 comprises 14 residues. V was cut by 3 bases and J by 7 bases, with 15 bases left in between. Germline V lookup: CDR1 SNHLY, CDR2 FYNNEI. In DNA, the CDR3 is TGTGCCAGCAGTGAGGGGGACGCTGGACGTGGCTACACCTTC. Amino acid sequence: CASSEGDAGRGYTF.

In DNA form, the CDR3 reads TGTGCCAGCGTGGACAGGGGTACTGAAGCTTTCTTT. Translated, it gives CASVDRGTEAFF. The chain links TRBV25-1 to TRBJ1-1, with 9 bases fitting TRBD1. Trimming at V came to 8 bases and at J to 5 bases, leaving 3 bases not matched to a gene. This CDR3 region has 12 residues. CDR1 and CDR2 from the germline V gene are MGHDK and SYGVNS.

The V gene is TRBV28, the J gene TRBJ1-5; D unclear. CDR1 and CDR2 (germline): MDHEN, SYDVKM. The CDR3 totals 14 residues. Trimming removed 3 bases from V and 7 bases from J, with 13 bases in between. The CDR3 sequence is CASSFRSTAQPQHF. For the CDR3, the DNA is TGTGCCAGCAGTTTTCGATCGACGGCACAGCCCCAGCATTTT.

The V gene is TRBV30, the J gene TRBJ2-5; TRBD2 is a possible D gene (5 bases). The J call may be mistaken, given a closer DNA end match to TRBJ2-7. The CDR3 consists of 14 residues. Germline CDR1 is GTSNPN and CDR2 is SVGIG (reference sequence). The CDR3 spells CAWSVFAGGYEQYF. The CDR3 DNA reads TGTGCCTGGAGTGTCTTTGCGGGCGGCTACGAGCAGTACTTC.

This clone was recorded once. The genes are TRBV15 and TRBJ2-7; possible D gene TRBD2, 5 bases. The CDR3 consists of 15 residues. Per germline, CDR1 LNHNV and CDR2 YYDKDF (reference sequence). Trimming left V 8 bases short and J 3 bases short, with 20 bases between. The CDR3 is CATAGELSRHYEQYF. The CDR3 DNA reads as TGTGCCACCGCCGGGGAGCTCTCACGCCACTACGAGCAGTACTTC. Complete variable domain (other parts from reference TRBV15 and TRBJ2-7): DAMVIQNPRYQVTQFGKPVTLSCSQTLNHNVMYWYQQKSSQAPKLLFHYYDKDFNNEADTPDNFQSRRPNTSFCFLDIRSPGLGDTAMYLCATAGELSRHYEQYFGPGTRLTVT.

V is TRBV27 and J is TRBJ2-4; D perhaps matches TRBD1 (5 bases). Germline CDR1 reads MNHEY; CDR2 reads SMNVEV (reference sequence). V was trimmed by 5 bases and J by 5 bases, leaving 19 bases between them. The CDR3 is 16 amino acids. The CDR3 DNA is TGTGCCAGCAGTGTCGACTCCAGGGTTGGGGAAAACATTCAGTACTTC. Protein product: CASSVDSRVGENIQYF.

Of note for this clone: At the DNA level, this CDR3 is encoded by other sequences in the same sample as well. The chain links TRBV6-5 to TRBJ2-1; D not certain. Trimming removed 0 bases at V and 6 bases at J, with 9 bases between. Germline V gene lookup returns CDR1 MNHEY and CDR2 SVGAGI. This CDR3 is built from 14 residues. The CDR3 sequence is CASSYSRTPNEQFF. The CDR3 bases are TGTGCCAGCAGTTACTCGAGGACCCCCAATGAGCAGTTCTTC.

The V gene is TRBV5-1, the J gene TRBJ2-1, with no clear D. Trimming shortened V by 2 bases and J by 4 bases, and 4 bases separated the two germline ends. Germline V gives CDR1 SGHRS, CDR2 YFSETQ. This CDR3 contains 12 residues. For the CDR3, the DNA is TGCGCCAGCAGCTTAGAATACAATGAGCAGTTCTTC. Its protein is CASSLEYNEQFF. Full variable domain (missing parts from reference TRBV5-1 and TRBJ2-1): KAGVTQTPRYLIKTRGQQVTLSCSPISGHRSVSWYQQTPGQGLQFLFEYFSETQRNKGNFPGRFSGRQFSNSRSEMNVSTLELGDSALYLCASSLEYNEQFFGPGTRLTVL.

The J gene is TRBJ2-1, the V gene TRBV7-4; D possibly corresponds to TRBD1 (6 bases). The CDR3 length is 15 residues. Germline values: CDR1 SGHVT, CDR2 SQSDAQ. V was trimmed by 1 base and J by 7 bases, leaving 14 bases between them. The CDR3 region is CASSLGGGAHNEQFF. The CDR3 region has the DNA TGTGCCAGCAGCTTAGGTGGGGGCGCCCATAATGAGCAGTTCTTC. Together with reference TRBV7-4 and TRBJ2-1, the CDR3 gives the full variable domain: GAGVSQSPRYKVAKRGRDVALRCDSISGHVTLYWYRQTLGQGSEVLTYSQSDAQRDKSGRPSGRFSAERPERSVSTLKIQRTEQGDSAVYLCASSLGGGAHNEQFFGPGTRLTVL.

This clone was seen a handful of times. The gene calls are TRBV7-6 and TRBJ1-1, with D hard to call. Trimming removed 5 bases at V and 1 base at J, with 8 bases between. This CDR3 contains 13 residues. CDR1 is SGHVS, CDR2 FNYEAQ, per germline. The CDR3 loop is CASSTTENTEAFF. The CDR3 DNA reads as TGTGCCAGCAGCACGACTGAGAACACTGAAGCTTTCTTT.

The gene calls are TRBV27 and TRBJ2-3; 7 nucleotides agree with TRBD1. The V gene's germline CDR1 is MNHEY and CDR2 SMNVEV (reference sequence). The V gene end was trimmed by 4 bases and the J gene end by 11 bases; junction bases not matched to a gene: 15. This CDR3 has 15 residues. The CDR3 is CASSSGTTGTVGQYF. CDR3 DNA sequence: TGTGCCAGCAGTTCCGGGACAACTGGGACAGTAGGGCAGTATTTT.

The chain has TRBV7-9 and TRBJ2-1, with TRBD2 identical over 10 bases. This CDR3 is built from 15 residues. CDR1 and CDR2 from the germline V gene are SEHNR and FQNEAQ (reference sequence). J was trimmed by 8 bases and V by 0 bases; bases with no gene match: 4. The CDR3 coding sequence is TGTGCCAGCAGCTTAGCGCCCGGGACTAGCGATGAGCAGTTCTTC. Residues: CASSLAPGTSDEQFF.

The DNA of the CDR3 is TGTGCCAGCAGCTTAGGGGGGAATAACAATGAGCAGTTCTTC. Translation gives CASSLGGNNNEQFF. V gene TRBV7-2 combines with J gene TRBJ2-1; D might be TRBD1 or TRBD2, each matching 5 bases. The V end was cut by 1 base, the J end by 5 bases, with 9 bases between. There are 14 residues in the CDR3. Per the germline V gene, CDR1 is SGHTA and CDR2 is FQGNSA.

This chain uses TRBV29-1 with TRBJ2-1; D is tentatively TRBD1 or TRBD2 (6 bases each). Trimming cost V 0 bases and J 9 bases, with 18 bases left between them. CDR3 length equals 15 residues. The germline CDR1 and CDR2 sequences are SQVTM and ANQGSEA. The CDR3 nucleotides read TGCAGCGTTGAAGATCGGGGCGGGACACCGAGTGAGCAGTTCTTC. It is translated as CSVEDRGGTPSEQFF.

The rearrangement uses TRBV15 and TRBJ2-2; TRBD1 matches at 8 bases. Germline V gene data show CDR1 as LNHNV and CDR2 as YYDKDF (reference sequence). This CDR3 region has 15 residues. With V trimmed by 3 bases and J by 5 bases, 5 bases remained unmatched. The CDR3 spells CATSSRTGPTGELFF. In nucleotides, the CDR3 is TGTGCCACCAGCAGCCGGACAGGGCCAACCGGGGAGCTGTTTTTT.

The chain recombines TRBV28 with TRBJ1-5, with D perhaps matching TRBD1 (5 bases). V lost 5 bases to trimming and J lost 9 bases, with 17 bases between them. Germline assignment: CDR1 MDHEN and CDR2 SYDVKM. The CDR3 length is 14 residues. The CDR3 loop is CASSTGTGVSPQHF. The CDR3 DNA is TGTGCCAGCAGTACTGGGACTGGAGTATCGCCCCAGCATTTT.

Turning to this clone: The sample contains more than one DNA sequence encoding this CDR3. The CDR3 reads CASSLGTSGRETQYF. CDR3 DNA: TGTGCCAGCAGCTTAGGGACTAGCGGCAGAGAGACCCAGTACTTC. J is TRBJ2-5 and V is TRBV11-2, with 10 bases identical to TRBD2. The CDR3 runs 15 residues. Trimming cost V 1 base and J 4 bases; bases outside gene matches: 3. CDR1 is SGHAT and CDR2 is FQNNGV in the germline V gene.

The CDR3 loop is CTTRGGECYEQYF. The CDR3 DNA reads TGCACCACGAGGGGAGGGGAGTGCTACGAGCAGTACTTC. The chain joins TRBV1 to TRBJ2-7; the listed D gene, TRBD2, was not tested against the DNA. TRBV1 is an annotated pseudogene. CDR3 size: 13 residues.

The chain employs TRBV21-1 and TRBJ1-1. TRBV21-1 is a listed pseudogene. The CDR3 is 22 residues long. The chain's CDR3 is CASRKKFPRPSSKKTLNTEAFF. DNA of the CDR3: TGTGCCAGCAGAAAAAAGTTCCCTCGGCCCAGCAGCAAAAAAACACTGAACACTGAAGCTTTCTTT.

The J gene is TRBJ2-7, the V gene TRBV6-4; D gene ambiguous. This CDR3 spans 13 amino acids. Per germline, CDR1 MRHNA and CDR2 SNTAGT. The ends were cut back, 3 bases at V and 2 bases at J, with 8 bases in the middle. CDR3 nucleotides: TGTGCCAGCAGTGAATTCCTCGCCTACGAGCAGTACTTC. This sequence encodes CASSEFLAYEQYF.

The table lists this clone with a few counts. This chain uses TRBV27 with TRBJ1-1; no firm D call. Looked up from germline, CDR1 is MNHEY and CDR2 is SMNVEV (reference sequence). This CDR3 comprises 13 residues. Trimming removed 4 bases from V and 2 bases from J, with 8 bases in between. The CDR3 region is CASSYGSNTEAFF. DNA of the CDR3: TGTGCCAGCAGTTACGGCAGTAACACTGAAGCTTTCTTT.

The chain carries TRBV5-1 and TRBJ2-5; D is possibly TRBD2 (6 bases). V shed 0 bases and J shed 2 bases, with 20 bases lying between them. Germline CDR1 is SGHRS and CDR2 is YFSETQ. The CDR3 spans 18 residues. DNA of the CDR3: TGCGCCAGCAGCTTGGCCGTTACGTGGGGCGCGGGGCAAGAGACCCAGTACTTC. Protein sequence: CASSLAVTWGAGQETQYF.

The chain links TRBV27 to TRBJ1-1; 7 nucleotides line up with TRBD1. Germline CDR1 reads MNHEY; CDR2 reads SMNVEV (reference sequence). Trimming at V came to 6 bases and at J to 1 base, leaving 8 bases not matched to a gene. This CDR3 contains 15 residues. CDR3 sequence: CASSPQGLANTEAFF. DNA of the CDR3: TGTGCCAGCAGCCCACAGGGGTTGGCGAACACTGAAGCTTTCTTT.

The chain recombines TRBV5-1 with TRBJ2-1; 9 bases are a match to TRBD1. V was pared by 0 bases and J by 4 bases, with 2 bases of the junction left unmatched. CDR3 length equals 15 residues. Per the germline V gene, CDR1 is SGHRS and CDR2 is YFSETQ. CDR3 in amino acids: CASSLDRGRYNEQFF. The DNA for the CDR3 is TGCGCCAGCAGCTTGGACAGGGGGCGTTACAATGAGCAGTTCTTC.